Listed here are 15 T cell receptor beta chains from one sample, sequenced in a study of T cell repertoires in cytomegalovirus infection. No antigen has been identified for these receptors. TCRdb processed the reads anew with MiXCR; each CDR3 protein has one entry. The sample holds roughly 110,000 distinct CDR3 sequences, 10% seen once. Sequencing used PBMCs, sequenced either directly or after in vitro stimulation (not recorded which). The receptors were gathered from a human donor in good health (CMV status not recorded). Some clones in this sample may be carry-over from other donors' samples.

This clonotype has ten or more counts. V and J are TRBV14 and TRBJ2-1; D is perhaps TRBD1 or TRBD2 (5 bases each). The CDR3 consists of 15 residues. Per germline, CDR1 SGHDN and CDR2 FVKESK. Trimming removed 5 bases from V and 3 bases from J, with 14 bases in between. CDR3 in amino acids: CASSFRDGLYNEQFF. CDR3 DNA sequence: TGTGCCAGCAGCTTCCGGGACGGACTCTACAATGAGCAGTTCTTC.

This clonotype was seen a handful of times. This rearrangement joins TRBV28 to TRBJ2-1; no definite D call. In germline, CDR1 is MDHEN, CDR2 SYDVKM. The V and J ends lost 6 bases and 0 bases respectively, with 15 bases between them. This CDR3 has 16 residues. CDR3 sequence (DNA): TGTGCCAGCAGCCTTCCCGACCCCGGCTCCTACAATGAGCAGTTCTTC. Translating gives CASSLPDPGSYNEQFF.

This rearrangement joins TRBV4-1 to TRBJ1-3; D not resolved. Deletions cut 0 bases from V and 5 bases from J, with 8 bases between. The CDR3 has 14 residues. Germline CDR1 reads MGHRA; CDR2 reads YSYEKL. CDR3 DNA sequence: TGCGCCAGCAGCCAAGATGTGGGAAGAAACACCATATATTTT. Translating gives CASSQDVGRNTIYF.

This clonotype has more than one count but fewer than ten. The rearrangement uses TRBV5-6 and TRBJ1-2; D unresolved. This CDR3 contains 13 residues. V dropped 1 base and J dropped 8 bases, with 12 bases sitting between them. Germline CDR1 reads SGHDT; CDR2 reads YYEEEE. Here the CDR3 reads CASSLSGSGGYTF. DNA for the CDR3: TGTGCCAGCAGCTTGTCGGGGAGTGGCGGCTACACCTTC.

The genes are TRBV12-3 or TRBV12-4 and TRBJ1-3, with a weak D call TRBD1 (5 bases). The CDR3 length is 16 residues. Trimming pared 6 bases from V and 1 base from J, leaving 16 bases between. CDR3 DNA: TGTGCCAGCAGCTACGAGGTGTGGGGGTCTGGAAACACCATATATTTT. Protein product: CASSYEVWGSGNTIYF.

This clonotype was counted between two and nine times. This chain's CDR3 is CASSSGSGGNYGYTF. The CDR3 DNA reads TGTGCCAGCAGTTCCGGAAGCGGGGGGAACTATGGCTACACCTTC. The gene calls are TRBV7-2 and TRBJ1-2, with D maybe TRBD1 (5 bases). This CDR3 has 15 amino acids. V dropped 6 bases and J dropped 2 bases, with 16 bases sitting between them. CDR1 is SGHTA and CDR2 is FQGNSA in the germline V gene. The full variable domain, completed using reference TRBV7-2 and TRBJ1-2, is GAGVSQSPSNKVTEKGKDVELRCDPISGHTALYWYRQSLGQGLEFLIYFQGNSAPDKSGLPSDRFSAERTGGSVSTLTIQRTQQEDSAVYLCASSSGSGGNYGYTFGSGTRLTVV.

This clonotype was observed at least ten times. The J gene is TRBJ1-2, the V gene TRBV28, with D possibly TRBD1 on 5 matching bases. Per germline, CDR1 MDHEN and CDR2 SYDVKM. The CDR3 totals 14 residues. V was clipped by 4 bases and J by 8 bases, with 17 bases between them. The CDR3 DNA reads TGTGCCAGCAGTTCCTCTTTGGGGCTTGGGGGCTACACCTTC. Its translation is CASSSSLGLGGYTF.

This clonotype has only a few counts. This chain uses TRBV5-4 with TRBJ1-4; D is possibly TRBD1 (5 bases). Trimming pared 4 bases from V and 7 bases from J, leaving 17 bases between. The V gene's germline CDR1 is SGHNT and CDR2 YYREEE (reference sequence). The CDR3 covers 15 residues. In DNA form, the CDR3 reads TGTGCCAGCAGCCCCGGTGGGACTGGGGGTGAAAAACTGTTTTTT. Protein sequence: CASSPGGTGGEKLFF.

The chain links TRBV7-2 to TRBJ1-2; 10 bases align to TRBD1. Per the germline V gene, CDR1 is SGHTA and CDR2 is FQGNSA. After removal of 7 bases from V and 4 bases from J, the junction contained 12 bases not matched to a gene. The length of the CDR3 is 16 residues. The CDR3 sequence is CASTRGGTGDTYGYTF. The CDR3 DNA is TGTGCCAGCACCCGAGGCGGGACAGGGGATACCTATGGCTACACCTTC.

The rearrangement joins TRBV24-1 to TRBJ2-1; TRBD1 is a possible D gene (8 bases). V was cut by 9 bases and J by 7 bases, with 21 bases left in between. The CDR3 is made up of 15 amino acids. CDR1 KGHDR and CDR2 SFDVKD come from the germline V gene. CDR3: CATAPGGTGRNEQFF. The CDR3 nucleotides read TGTGCCACCGCCCCCGGGGGGACAGGTCGGAATGAGCAGTTCTTC.

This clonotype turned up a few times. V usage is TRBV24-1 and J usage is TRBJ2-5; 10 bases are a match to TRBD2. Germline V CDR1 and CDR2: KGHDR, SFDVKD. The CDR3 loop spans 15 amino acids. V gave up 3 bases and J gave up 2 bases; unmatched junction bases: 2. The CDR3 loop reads CATSDGGLAQETQYF. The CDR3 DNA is TGTGCCACCAGTGATGGGGGACTAGCGCAAGAGACCCAGTACTTC.

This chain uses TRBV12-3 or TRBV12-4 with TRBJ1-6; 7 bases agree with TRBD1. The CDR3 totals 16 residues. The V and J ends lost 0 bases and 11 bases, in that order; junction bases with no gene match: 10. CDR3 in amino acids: CASSLALLDRSTPLHF. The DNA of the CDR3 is TGTGCCAGCAGTTTAGCGCTTCTGGACAGGAGTACACCCCTCCACTTT.

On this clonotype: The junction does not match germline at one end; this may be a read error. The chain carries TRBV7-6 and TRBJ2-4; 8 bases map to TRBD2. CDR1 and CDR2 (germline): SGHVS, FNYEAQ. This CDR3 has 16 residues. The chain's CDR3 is CVSSASGLAGKNMQYF. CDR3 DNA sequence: TGTGTCAGCAGCGCCTCGGGGCTAGCGGGCAAAAACATGCAGTACTTT.

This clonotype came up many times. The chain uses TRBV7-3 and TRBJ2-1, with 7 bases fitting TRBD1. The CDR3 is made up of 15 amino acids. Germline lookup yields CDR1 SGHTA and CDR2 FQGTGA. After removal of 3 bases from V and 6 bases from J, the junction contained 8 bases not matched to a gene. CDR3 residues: CASSFEQGLGNEQFF. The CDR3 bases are TGTGCCAGCAGCTTTGAACAGGGGTTGGGCAATGAGCAGTTCTTC.

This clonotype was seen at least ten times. The CDR3 spells CATSGSVSYNEQFF. In DNA, the CDR3 is TGTGCCACCAGCGGGAGCGTCTCCTACAATGAGCAGTTCTTC. This rearrangement joins TRBV27 to TRBJ2-1; 8 bases match TRBD2. V lost 10 bases, J lost 0 bases, and 5 bases stayed unmatched. This CDR3 is 14 amino acids long. Germline lookup yields CDR1 MNHEY and CDR2 SMNVEV (reference sequence).